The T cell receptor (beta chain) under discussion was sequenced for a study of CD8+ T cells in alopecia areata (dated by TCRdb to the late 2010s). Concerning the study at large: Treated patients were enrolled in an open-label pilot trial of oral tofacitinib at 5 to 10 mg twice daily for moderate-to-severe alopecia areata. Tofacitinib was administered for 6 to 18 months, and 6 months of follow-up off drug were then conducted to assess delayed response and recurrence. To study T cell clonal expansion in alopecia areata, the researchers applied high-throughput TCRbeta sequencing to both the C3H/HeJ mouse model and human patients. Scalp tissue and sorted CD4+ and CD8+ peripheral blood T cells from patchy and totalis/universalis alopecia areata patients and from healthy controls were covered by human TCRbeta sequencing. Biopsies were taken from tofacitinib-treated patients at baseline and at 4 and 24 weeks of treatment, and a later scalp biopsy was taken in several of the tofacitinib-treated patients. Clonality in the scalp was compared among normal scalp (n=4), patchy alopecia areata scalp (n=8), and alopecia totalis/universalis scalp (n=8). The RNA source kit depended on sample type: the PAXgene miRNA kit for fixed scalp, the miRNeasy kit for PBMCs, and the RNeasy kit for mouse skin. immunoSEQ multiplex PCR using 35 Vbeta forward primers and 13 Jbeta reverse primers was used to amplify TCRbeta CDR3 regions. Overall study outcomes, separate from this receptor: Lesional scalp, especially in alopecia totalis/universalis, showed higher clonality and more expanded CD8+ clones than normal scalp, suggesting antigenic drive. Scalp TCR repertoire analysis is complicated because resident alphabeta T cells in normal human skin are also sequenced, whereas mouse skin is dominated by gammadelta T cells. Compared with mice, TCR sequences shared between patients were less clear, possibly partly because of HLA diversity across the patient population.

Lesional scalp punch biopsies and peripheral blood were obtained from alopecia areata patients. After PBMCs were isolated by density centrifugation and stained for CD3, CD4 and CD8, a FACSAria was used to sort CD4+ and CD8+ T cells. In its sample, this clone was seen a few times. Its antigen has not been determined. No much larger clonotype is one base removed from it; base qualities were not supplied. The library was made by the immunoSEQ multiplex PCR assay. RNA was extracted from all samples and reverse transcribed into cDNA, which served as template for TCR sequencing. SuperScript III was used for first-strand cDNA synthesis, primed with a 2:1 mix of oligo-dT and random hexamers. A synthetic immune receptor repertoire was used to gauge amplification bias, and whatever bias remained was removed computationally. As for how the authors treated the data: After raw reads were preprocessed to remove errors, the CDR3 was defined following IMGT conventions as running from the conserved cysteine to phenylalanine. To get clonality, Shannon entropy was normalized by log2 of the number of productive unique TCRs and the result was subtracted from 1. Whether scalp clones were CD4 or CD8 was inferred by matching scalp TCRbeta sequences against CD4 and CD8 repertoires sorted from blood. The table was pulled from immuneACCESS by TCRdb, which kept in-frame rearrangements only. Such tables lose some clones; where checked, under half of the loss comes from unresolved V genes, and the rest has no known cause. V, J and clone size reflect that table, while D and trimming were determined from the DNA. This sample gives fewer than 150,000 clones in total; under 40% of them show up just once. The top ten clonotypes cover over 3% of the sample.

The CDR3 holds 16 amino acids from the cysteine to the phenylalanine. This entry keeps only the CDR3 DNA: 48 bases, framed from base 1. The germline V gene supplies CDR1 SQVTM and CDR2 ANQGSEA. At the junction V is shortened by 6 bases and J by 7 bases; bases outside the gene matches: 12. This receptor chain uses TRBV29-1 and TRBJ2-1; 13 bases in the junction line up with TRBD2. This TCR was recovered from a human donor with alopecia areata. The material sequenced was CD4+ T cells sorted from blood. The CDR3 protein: CSVTGSRLAGGNEQFF. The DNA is TGCAGCGTAACCGGCTCTAGACTAGCGGGAGGTAATGAGCAGTTCTTC.